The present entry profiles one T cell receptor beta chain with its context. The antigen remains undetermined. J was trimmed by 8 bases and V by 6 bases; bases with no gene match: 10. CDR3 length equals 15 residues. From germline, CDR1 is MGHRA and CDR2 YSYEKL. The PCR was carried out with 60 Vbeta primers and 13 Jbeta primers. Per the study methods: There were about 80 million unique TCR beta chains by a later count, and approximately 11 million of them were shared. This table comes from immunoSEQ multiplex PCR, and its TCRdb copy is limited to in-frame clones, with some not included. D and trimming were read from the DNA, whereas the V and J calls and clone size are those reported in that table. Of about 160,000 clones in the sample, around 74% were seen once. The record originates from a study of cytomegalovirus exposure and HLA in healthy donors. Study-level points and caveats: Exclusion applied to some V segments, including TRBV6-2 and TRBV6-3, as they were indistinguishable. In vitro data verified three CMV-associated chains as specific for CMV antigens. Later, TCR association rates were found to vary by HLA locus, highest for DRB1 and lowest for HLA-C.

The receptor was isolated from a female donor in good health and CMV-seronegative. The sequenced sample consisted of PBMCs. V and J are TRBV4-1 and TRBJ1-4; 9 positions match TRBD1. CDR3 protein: CASSHPTGGPEKLFF. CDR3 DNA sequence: TGCGCCAGCAGTCATCCGACAGGGGGGCCCGAAAAACTGTTTTTT.